This paragraph covers one T cell receptor (beta chain) sequence. This sample was included in a study of blood T cell repertoires in COVID-19. On the study more broadly: Donors in the United States, Italy and Spain gave samples during acute or convalescent COVID-19.

Authors' data handling: Reference gene primer amplification gave estimated nucleated cell counts. The table came from immunoSEQ multiplex PCR; TCRdb's copy has only in-frame clones and leaves some out. V and J calls and clone size follow that table, whereas D and trimming were derived from the DNA. The sample lists over 45,000 clones, roughly 80% occurring once. Sequencing was performed on peripheral blood. This receptor was identified in a human donor in a cohort sampled during active or convalescent COVID-19.

CDR3 region: CASSQALPGQPQHF. The CDR3 DNA sequence: TGTGCCAGCAGCCAAGCTCTCCCGGGACAGCCCCAGCATTTT. This rearrangement joins TRBV3-1 (or the pseudogene TRBV3-2) to TRBJ1-5, with unresolved D. This CDR3 is built from 14 residues. V lost 1 base, J lost 7 bases, and 11 bases lay in between. Germline lookup yields CDR1 LGHDT and CDR2 YNNKEL (reference sequence).